These T cell receptor beta chains were read from a single sample in a study of T cells in tumors after PD-1 blockade. TCRdb's table, derived via immunoSEQ multiplex PCR, lists solely in-frame clones and lacks some. The sample shows about 33,000 clones, 78% of them seen only once. Sequences were derived from PBMCs, sampled before anti-PD-1 treatment. These receptors were taken from a human donor with basal cell carcinoma. Each CDR3 is given with its conserved first and last residue. D genes are given only for firm matches. Expanded clones are given a class, and other clones once, few, many or no size at all.

TGTGCCAGCAGCTTGGCCGGGGCAAAAGATCCGACCCAGCATTTT,CASSLAGAKDPTQHF,-,-,TRBJ1-5,TRBV5-8
TGTGCCAGCAGCCTTGGACAGGGAGATCAGCCCCAGCATTTT,CASSLGQGDQPQHF,-,TRBD1,TRBJ1-5,TRBV3-1/TRBV3-2
TGTGCCAGCAGCCGGTCCCTCGGGGCTGGGGCCAACGTCCTGACTTTC,CASSRSLGAGANVLTF,-,-,TRBJ2-6,TRBV7-9
TGTGCCAGCAGCAAAGGGGACGGGCAGAAGTACTTC,CASSKGDGQKYF,-,-,TRBJ2-7,TRBV21-1
TGTGCCAGCAGCCCTTACAATGAGCAGTTCTTC,CASSPYNEQFF,-,-,TRBJ2-1,TRBV25-1
TGTGCCAGCAGTAGAGGAGCGGGAGGGATCGAGCAGTACTTC,CASSRGAGGIEQYF,-,TRBD2,TRBJ2-7,TRBV6-5
TGTGCCAGTAGTGCAGGGACAGGGGGAATGGATGAAAAACTGTTTTTT,CASSAGTGGMDEKLFF,-,TRBD1,TRBJ1-4,TRBV19
TGTGCCTGGAGTGTCCGTTGGGGGGCCTCTGGAAACACCATATATTTT,CAWSVRWGASGNTIYF,-,-,TRBJ1-3,TRBV30
TGTGCCAGCAGCCCCAGCGGAGGCTCCTACAATGAGCAGTTCTTC,CASSPSGGSYNEQFF,-,-,TRBJ2-1,TRBV7-2
TGTGCCAGCAGCCCGGGGGGAACAAGGGGCTACACCTTC,CASSPGGTRGYTF,-,-,TRBJ1-2,TRBV3-1/TRBV3-2
TGTGCCAGCAGTCTCAGGACTCCCAACACACACGAGCAGTTCTTC,CASSLRTPNTHEQFF,-,-,TRBJ2-1,TRBV6-5
TGTGCCAGCAGCCGTTACACTGAAGCTTTCTTT,CASSRYTEAFF,-,-,TRBJ1-1,TRBV7-8
TGTGCCAGCAGCCAGGACAGGGGGCGTCAGCACACCTTC,CASSQDRGRQHTF,few,TRBD1,TRBJ1-2,TRBV5-5
TGTGCCAGCTCACCGACAGGGTCTGGAGCTAATGAAAAACTGTTTTTT,CASSPTGSGANEKLFF,-,TRBD1,TRBJ1-4,TRBV18
TGTGCCAGCAGTGATGGGGCGGGAGGGTTCCAGCCCCAGCATTTT,CASSDGAGGFQPQHF,-,-,TRBJ1-5,TRBV25-1
TGTGCCAGTAGTATGCGGTTCGGACAGGGTGGCGAGCAGTACTTC,CASSMRFGQGGEQYF,-,TRBD1,TRBJ2-7,TRBV19
TGCGCCAGCAGCCAACTTTGGACAGAGAACACCGGGGAGCTGTTTTTT,CASSQLWTENTGELFF,-,-,TRBJ2-2,TRBV4-3
TGTGCCAGCTCAGGACAGGGAGGCGGCACTGAAGCTTTCTTT,CASSGQGGGTEAFF,-,TRBD1,TRBJ1-1,TRBV18
TGTGCCAGCAGTCCGAGGGTCCGTAACTATGGCTACACCTTC,CASSPRVRNYGYTF,-,-,TRBJ1-2,TRBV6-5
TGCAGTGCTCAGGGGGCCTACGAGCAGTACTTC,CSAQGAYEQYF,-,TRBD1,TRBJ2-7,TRBV20-1
TGCGCCAGCAGCTTGTCCCCCGGGACAGAGAACACTGAAGCTTTCTTT,CASSLSPGTENTEAFF,few,TRBD1,TRBJ1-1,TRBV5-1
TGTGCCAGTAGTATTGCCCGGGGTAGTGAAAAACTGTTTTTT,CASSIARGSEKLFF,-,-,TRBJ1-4,TRBV19
TGTGCCAGCAGGCCGGGGACCCGGGTCGGGGGCGAGCAGTACTTC,CASRPGTRVGGEQYF,-,-,TRBJ2-7,TRBV11-1
TGTGCCTGGAGTGTATATTTAGGCTTCGAGCAGTACTTC,CAWSVYLGFEQYF,-,-,TRBJ2-7,TRBV30
TGTGCCAGCAGCGCCGAGATCGGGACTCTCTGGCGCAATGAGCAGTTCTTC,CASSAEIGTLWRNEQFF,-,-,TRBJ2-1,TRBV9
TGTGCCAGCAGCGCCCCCGGGGGGAGACCGAACACCGGGGAGCTGTTTTTT,CASSAPGGRPNTGELFF,few,TRBD2,TRBJ2-2,TRBV9
TGTGCCAGCAGGGGTCGAGGGGGGACTGGGGCCAACGTCCTGACTTTC,CASRGRGGTGANVLTF,-,-,TRBJ2-6,TRBV3-1/TRBV3-2
TGTGCCAGTAGTATAGATGGGCCAGCAACTGGGGCCAACGTCCTGACTTTC,CASSIDGPATGANVLTF,-,-,TRBJ2-6,TRBV19
TGTGCCAGTAGTCCCCGGAAAGTCCCGGGGAGTGAAAAACTGTTTTTT,CASSPRKVPGSEKLFF,once,-,TRBJ1-4,TRBV19
TGTGCCAGCAGCGTAGTGGCGGGGTCGACAGATACGCAGTATTTT,CASSVVAGSTDTQYF,once,-,TRBJ2-3,TRBV9
TGTGCCAGCAGTTACTGGCGGGGGCCCGGCTACACCTTC,CASSYWRGPGYTF,medium-sized,-,TRBJ1-2,TRBV6-2/TRBV6-3
TGTGCCAGTAGTAGAGGGACAGGGAACAATCAGCCCCAGCATTTT,CASSRGTGNNQPQHF,-,TRBD1,TRBJ1-5,TRBV19
TGTGCCATCAGTGAGCCCCCAACGGAGACCCAGTACTTC,CAISEPPTETQYF,-,-,TRBJ2-5,TRBV10-3
TGTGCCTGGAGGACAGGGTTTTTCTCCTACGAGCAGTACTTC,CAWRTGFFSYEQYF,once,TRBD1,TRBJ2-7,TRBV30
TGTGCCAGCAGTGAAGGGGGGTACAATCAGCCCCAGCATTTT,CASSEGGYNQPQHF,few,-,TRBJ1-5,TRBV6-1
TGTGCCAGCTCCCCCGGACAGGGGGTTGGTACGCAGTATTTT,CASSPGQGVGTQYF,few,TRBD1,TRBJ2-3,TRBV18
TGTGCCAGCTCCCCTTCCATCGCGAACACCGGGGAGCTGTTTTTT,CASSPSIANTGELFF,-,-,TRBJ2-2,TRBV18
TGTGCCAGCAGCTTTTTCACAGGGTCTTATAGCCCATCTGGAAACACCATATATTTT,CASSFFTGSYSPSGNTIYF,once,-,TRBJ1-3,TRBV7-2